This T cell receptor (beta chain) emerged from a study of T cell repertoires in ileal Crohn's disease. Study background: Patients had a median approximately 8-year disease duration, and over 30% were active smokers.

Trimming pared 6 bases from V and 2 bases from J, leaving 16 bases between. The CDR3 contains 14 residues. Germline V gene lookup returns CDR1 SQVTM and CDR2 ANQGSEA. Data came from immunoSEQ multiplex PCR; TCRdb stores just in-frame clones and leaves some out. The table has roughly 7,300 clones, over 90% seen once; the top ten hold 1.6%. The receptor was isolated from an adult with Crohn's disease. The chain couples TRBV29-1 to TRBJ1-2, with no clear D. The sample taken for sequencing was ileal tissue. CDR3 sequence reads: CSVADGSYNYGYTF. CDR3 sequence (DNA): TGCAGCGTCGCTGACGGTAGCTACAACTATGGCTACACCTTC. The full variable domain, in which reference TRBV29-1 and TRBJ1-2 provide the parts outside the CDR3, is SAVISQKPSRDICQRGTSLTIQCQVDSQVTMMFWYRQQPGQSLTLIATANQGSEATYESGFVIDKFPISRPNLTFSTLTVSNMSPEDSSIYLCSVADGSYNYGYTFGSGTRLTVV.